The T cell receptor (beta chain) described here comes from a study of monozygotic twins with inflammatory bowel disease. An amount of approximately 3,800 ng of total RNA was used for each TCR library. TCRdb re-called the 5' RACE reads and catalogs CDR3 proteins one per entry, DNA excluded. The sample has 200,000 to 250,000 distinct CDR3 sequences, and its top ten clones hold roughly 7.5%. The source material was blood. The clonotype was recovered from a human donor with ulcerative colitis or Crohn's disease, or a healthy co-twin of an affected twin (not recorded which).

The CDR3 spells CASSLQRGSYNEQFF. This rearrangement joins TRBV5-1 to TRBJ2-1; TCRdb selects TRBD2, and the lack of DNA leaves this call unchecked. The V gene's germline CDR1 is SGHRS and CDR2 YFSETQ. The CDR3 extends over 15 amino acids.